Listed below are T cell receptor beta chains from one sample, sequenced in a study of T cell repertoires in cytomegalovirus infection. No antigens are known for them. One entry per CDR3 protein results from TCRdb running MiXCR on the reads. This table holds around 360,000 distinct CDR3 sequences, 34% found once. The material was cultured PBMCs, obtained from culture after CMV antigen stimulation. These receptors were obtained from a human donor in good health (CMV status not recorded). Some clones in this sample may be carry-over from other donors' samples. The CDR3 runs from the conserved cysteine through the conserved F or W. The order of the fields is J gene, V gene, clone size, D gene, CDR3 DNA, CDR3 protein. A D gene is named only where the DNA matches it firmly. Expanded clones get a size class; other rows say once, few or many, or leave the size out.

j_call: TRBJ2-5
v_call: TRBV7-2
clone_size: -
d_call: -
cdr3_nt: TGTGCCAGCAGCTTTGGAGGTCGGGGAGAGACCCAGTACTTC
cdr3_aa: CASSFGGRGETQYF

j_call: TRBJ2-1
v_call: TRBV7-9
clone_size: many
d_call: TRBD2
cdr3_nt: TGTGCCAGCAGCGAAGAAAGCGGGAGACTATACAATGAGCAGTTCTTC
cdr3_aa: CASSEESGRLYNEQFF

j_call: TRBJ2-1
v_call: TRBV20-1
clone_size: few
d_call: TRBD2
cdr3_nt: TGCAGTGCTGGAGGGACTAGCGGGGATACTGCCTCCTACAATGAGCAGTTCTTC
cdr3_aa: CSAGGTSGDTASYNEQFF

j_call: TRBJ1-2
v_call: TRBV7-2
clone_size: few
d_call: -
cdr3_nt: TGTGCCAGCAGCCCCTACTTGGAGGGGGACGGCTACACCTTC
cdr3_aa: CASSPYLEGDGYTF

j_call: TRBJ2-4
v_call: TRBV7-2
clone_size: few
d_call: -
cdr3_nt: TGTGCCAGCAGCCCTTTCGACAAGCAAAACATTCAGTACTTC
cdr3_aa: CASSPFDKQNIQYF

j_call: TRBJ2-3
v_call: TRBV24-1
clone_size: few
d_call: -
cdr3_nt: TGTGCCACCAGTGACCAGCTGACAGATACGCAGTATTTT
cdr3_aa: CATSDQLTDTQYF

j_call: TRBJ2-6
v_call: TRBV7-2
clone_size: many
d_call: -
cdr3_nt: TGTGCCAGCAGCTTAGCTTCGGGCCACTTCTTAAGGGGGGCCAACGTCCTGACTTTC
cdr3_aa: CASSLASGHFLRGANVLTF

j_call: TRBJ1-1
v_call: TRBV20-1
clone_size: -
d_call: -
cdr3_nt: TGCAGTGCGGGGCGGGGGAACACTGAAGCTTTCTTT
cdr3_aa: CSAGRGNTEAFF

j_call: TRBJ2-5
v_call: TRBV7-8
clone_size: -
d_call: -
cdr3_nt: TGTGCCAGCAGCTTACGGACGTGGTACCAAGAGACCCAGTACTTC
cdr3_aa: CASSLRTWYQETQYF

j_call: TRBJ1-6
v_call: TRBV7-2
clone_size: -
d_call: -
cdr3_nt: TGTGCCAGCATTTCGGGGCAGGGATTTCCCCTCCACTTT
cdr3_aa: CASISGQGFPLHF

j_call: TRBJ2-3
v_call: TRBV19
clone_size: few
d_call: TRBD2
cdr3_nt: TGTGCCAGTAGTATTTCTAGCGGGAACCTAGATACGCAGTATTTT
cdr3_aa: CASSISSGNLDTQYF

j_call: TRBJ2-7
v_call: TRBV27
clone_size: -
d_call: TRBD1
cdr3_nt: TGTGCCAGCAGTCCACCCCCTGGACAGGGGGCCTACGAGCAGTACTTC
cdr3_aa: CASSPPPGQGAYEQYF

j_call: TRBJ2-2
v_call: TRBV4-1
clone_size: -
d_call: TRBD2
cdr3_nt: TGCGCCAGCAGCCAAGATCGGCTAGCGGACACCGGGGAGCTGTTTTTT
cdr3_aa: CASSQDRLADTGELFF

j_call: TRBJ2-3
v_call: TRBV7-2
clone_size: many
d_call: -
cdr3_nt: TGTGCCAGCAATGGAGGGCCGAGCACAGATACGCAGTATTTT
cdr3_aa: CASNGGPSTDTQYF

j_call: TRBJ2-3
v_call: TRBV5-4
clone_size: -
d_call: -
cdr3_nt: TGTGCCAGCAGCTTGGGGAACGCAGATACGCAGTATTTT
cdr3_aa: CASSLGNADTQYF

j_call: TRBJ2-7
v_call: TRBV7-2
clone_size: few
d_call: -
cdr3_nt: TGTGCCAGCAGCTCCTGGGTAGGGCAGTACTTC
cdr3_aa: CASSSWVGQYF

j_call: TRBJ2-2
v_call: TRBV30
clone_size: -
d_call: -
cdr3_nt: TGTGCCTGGGGGGGGCCAGGGAACACCGGGGAGCTGTTTTTT
cdr3_aa: CAWGGPGNTGELFF

j_call: TRBJ2-3
v_call: TRBV5-6
clone_size: -
d_call: -
cdr3_nt: TGTGCCAGCAGCTTGTTACAGGGAGCAGATACGCAGTATTTT
cdr3_aa: CASSLLQGADTQYF

j_call: TRBJ1-1
v_call: TRBV20-1
clone_size: -
d_call: -
cdr3_nt: TGCAGTGCCCCCGGAGAGAACACTGAAGCTTTCTTT
cdr3_aa: CSAPGENTEAFF

j_call: TRBJ1-1
v_call: TRBV7-4
clone_size: -
d_call: -
cdr3_nt: TGTGCCAGCAGCTTAGCGTTCAGGTTGAACACTGAAGCTTTCTTT
cdr3_aa: CASSLAFRLNTEAFF

j_call: TRBJ1-5
v_call: TRBV7-2
clone_size: many
d_call: -
cdr3_nt: TGTGCCAGCAGCCGGTACAGGGAAGATCAGCCCCAGCATTTT
cdr3_aa: CASSRYREDQPQHF

j_call: TRBJ1-3
v_call: TRBV28
clone_size: -
d_call: -
cdr3_nt: TGTGCCAGCGGGGTCTCTGGAAACACCATATATTTT
cdr3_aa: CASGVSGNTIYF

j_call: TRBJ2-6
v_call: TRBV7-9
clone_size: -
d_call: TRBD1
cdr3_nt: TGTGCCAGCACCCACAGGGGGCCTGGGGCCAACGTCCTGACTTTC
cdr3_aa: CASTHRGPGANVLTF

j_call: TRBJ1-1
v_call: TRBV6-5
clone_size: -
d_call: -
cdr3_nt: TGTGCCAGCAGTTACTCCTGGCCACCTGAAGCTTTCTTT
cdr3_aa: CASSYSWPPEAFF

j_call: TRBJ1-1
v_call: TRBV5-6
clone_size: -
d_call: -
cdr3_nt: TGTGCCAGCAGCTGGCGCCGATGGGGGACTGAAGCTTTCTTT
cdr3_aa: CASSWRRWGTEAFF

j_call: TRBJ2-1
v_call: TRBV25-1
clone_size: -
d_call: -
cdr3_nt: TGTGCCAGCAGTGAATTGACCGGAGGTCCGCCGAATGAGCAGTTCTTC
cdr3_aa: CASSELTGGPPNEQFF

j_call: TRBJ2-1
v_call: TRBV6-4
clone_size: -
d_call: -
cdr3_nt: TGTGCCAGCAAGATTGGCCCGGGGGTCTACAATGAGCAGTTCTTC
cdr3_aa: CASKIGPGVYNEQFF

j_call: TRBJ1-1
v_call: TRBV28
clone_size: -
d_call: -
cdr3_nt: TGTGCCAGCAGTTTATCGGACAGCGGTGCTTTCTTT
cdr3_aa: CASSLSDSGAFF

j_call: TRBJ2-5
v_call: TRBV9
clone_size: -
d_call: -
cdr3_nt: TGTGCCAGCAGCGTAGATGTAGGTCAAGAGACCCAGTACTTC
cdr3_aa: CASSVDVGQETQYF

j_call: TRBJ2-2
v_call: TRBV12-3/TRBV12-4
clone_size: few
d_call: -
cdr3_nt: TGTGCCAGCAGTTCCACCGGGGAGCTGTTTTTT
cdr3_aa: CASSSTGELFF

j_call: TRBJ2-5
v_call: TRBV24-1
clone_size: -
d_call: TRBD1
cdr3_nt: TGTGCCACCAGTGATTTCTTTGGGACAGGGGAGACCCAGTACTTC
cdr3_aa: CATSDFFGTGETQYF

j_call: TRBJ1-5
v_call: TRBV19
clone_size: -
d_call: -
cdr3_nt: TGTGCCAGTAGTCTACTACAGGGTCCCCAACAGCCCCAGCATTTT
cdr3_aa: CASSLLQGPQQPQHF